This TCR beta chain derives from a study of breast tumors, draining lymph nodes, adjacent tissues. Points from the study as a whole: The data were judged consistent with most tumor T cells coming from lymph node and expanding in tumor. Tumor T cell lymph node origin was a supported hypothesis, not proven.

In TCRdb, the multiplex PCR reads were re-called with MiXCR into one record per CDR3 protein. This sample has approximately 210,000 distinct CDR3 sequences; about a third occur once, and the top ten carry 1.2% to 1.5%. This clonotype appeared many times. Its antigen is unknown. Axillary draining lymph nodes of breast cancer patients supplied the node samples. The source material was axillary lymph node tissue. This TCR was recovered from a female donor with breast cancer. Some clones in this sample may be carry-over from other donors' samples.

CDR3 in amino acids: CASSLKGSGGSRPYNEQFF. CDR3 sequence (DNA): TGTGCCAGCAGCTTAAAGGGTAGTGGCGGGAGTCGTCCCTACAATGAGCAGTTCTTC. The chain is built from TRBV7-2 and TRBJ2-1; TRBD2 aligns across 7 bases. Germline trimming cut 2 bases from V and 2 bases from J; bases unmatched to any gene: 15. Germline V lookup: CDR1 SGHTA, CDR2 FQGNSA. The CDR3 is 19 amino acids.